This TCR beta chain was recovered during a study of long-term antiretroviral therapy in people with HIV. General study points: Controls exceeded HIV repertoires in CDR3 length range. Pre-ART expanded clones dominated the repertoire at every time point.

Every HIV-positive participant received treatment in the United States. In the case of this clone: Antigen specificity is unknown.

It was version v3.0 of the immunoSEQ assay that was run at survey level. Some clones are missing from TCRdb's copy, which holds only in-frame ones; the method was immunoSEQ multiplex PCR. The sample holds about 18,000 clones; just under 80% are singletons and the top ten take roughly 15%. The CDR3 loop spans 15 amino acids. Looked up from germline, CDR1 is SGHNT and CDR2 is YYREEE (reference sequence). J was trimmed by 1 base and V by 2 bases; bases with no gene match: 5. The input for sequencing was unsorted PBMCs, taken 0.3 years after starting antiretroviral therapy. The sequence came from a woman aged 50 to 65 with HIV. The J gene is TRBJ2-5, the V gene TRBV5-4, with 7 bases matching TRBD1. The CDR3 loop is CASSFRQGVQETQYF. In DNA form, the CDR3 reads TGTGCCAGCAGCTTCCGACAGGGAGTCCAAGAGACCCAGTACTTC.